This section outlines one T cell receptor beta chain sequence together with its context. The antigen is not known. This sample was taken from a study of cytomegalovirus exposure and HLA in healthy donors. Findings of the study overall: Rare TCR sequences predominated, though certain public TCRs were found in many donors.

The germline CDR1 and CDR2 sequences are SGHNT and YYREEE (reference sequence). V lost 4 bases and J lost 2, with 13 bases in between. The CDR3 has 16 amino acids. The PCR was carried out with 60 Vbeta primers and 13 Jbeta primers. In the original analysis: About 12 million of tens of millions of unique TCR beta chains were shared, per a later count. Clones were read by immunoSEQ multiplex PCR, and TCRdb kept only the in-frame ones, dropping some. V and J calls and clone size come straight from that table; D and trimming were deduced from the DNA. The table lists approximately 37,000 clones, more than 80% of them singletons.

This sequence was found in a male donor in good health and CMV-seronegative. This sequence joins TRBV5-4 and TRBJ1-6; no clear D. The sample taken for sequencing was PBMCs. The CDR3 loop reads CASSHRGLPYNSPLHF. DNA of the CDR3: TGTGCCAGCAGCCACCGGGGATTGCCCTATAATTCACCCCTCCACTTT.